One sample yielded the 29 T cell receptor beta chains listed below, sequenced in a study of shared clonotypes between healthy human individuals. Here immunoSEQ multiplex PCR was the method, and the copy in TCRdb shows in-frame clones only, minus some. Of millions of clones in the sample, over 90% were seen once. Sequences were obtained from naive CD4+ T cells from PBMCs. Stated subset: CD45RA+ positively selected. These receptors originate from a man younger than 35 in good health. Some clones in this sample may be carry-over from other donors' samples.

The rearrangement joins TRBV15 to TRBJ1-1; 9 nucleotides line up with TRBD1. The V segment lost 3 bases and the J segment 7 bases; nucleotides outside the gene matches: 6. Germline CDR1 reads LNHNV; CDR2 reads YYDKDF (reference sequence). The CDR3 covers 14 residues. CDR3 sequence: CATSRGQGGGEAFF. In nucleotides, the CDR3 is TGTGCCACCAGCAGGGGACAGGGTGGAGGTGAAGCTTTCTTT.

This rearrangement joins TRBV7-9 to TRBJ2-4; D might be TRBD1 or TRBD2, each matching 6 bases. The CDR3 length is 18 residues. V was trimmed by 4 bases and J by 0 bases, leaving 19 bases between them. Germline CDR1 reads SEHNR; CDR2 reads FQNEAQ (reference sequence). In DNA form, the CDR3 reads TGTGCCAGCAGCTCACCCGGGGGCGGCAGCCTAGCCAAAAACATTCAGTACTTC. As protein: CASSSPGGGSLAKNIQYF.

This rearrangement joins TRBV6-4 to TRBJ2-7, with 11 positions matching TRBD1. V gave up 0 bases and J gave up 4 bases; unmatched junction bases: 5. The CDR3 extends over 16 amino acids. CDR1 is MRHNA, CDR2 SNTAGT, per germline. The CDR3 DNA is TGTGCCAGCAGTGACTCCCGGACAGGGGGCAGGTACGAGCAGTACTTC. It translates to CASSDSRTGGRYEQYF.

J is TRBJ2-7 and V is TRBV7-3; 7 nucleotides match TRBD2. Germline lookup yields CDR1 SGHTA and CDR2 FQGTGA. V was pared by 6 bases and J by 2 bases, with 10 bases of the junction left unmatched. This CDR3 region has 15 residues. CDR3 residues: CASSHIRDYAYEQYF. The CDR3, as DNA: TGTGCCAGCAGTCACATCCGGGACTATGCCTACGAGCAGTACTTC.

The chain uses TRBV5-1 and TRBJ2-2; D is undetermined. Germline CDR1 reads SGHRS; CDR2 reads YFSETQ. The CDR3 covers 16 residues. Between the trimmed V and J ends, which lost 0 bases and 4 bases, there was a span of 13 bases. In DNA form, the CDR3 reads TGCGCCAGCAGCTTGGGGGAATACAGTATCACCGGGGAGCTGTTTTTT. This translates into CASSLGEYSITGELFF.

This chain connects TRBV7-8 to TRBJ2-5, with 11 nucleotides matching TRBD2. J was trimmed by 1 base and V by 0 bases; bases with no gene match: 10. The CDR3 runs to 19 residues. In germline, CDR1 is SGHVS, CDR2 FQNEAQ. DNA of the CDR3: TGTGCCAGCAGCTTAGCGCCCTTTAGACTAGCGGGAAGCCAAGAGACCCAGTACTTC. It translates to CASSLAPFRLAGSQETQYF.

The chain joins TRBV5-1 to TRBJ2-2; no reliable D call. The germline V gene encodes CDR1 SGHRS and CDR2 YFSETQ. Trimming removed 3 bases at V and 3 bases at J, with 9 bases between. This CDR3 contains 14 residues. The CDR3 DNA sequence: TGCGCCAGCAGCTATCGGTTGGACACCGGGGAGCTGTTTTTT. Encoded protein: CASSYRLDTGELFF.

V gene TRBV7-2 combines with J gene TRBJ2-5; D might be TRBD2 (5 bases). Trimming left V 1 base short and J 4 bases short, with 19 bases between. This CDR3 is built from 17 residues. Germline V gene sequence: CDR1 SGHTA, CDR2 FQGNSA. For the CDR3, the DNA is TGTGCCAGCAGCTTAGGCCTCCCACTAGTTTTGCGAGAGACCCAGTACTTC. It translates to CASSLGLPLVLRETQYF.

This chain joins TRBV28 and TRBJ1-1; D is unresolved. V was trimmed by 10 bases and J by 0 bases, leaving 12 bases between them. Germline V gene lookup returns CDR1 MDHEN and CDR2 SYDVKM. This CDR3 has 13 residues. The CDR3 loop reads CATTTALNTEAFF. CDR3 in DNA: TGTGCCACCACGACCGCCCTGAACACTGAAGCTTTCTTT.

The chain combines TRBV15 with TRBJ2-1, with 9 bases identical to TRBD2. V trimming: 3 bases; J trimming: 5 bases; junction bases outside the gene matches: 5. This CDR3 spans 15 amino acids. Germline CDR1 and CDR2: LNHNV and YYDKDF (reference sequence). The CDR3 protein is CATSRARLADNEQFF. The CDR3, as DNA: TGTGCCACCAGCAGGGCCCGACTAGCGGACAATGAGCAGTTCTTC.

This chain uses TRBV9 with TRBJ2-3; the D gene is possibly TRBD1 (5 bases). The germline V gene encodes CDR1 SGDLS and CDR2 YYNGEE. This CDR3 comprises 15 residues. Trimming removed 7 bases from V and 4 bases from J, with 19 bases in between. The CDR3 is CASAGAARSSDTQYF. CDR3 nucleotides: TGTGCCAGCGCTGGGGCAGCACGAAGCTCAGATACGCAGTATTTT.

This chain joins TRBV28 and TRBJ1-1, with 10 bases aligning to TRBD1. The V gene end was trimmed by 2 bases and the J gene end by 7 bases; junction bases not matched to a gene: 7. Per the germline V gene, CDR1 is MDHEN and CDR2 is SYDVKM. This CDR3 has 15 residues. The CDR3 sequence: CASSLRVGQGVEAFF. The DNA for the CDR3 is TGTGCCAGCAGTTTACGGGTCGGACAGGGGGTTGAAGCTTTCTTT.

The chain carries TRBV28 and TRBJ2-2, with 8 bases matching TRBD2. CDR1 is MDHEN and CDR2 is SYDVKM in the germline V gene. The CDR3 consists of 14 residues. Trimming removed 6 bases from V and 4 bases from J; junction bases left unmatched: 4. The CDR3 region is CASSPSGSTGELFF. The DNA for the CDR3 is TGTGCCAGCAGCCCCAGCGGGAGCACCGGGGAGCTGTTTTTT.

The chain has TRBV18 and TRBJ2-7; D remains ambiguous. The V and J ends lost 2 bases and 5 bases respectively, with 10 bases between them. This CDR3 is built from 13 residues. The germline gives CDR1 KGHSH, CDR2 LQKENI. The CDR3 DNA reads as TGTGCCAGCTCACCAGGCGTTGAAAACGAGCAGTACTTC. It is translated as CASSPGVENEQYF.

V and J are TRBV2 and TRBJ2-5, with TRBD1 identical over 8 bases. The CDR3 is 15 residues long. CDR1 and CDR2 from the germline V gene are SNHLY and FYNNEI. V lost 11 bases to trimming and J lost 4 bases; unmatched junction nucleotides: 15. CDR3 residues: CAGRRGTGGLETQYF. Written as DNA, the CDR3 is TGTGCCGGACGAAGGGGGACAGGCGGGTTAGAGACCCAGTACTTC.

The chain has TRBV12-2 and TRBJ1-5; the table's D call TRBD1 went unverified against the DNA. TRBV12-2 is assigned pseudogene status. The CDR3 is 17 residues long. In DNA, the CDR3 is TGTGCAAGTCGCCCATCCCCCAACAGGGGGGGCAATCAGCCCCAGCATTTT. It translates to CASRPSPNRGGNQPQHF.

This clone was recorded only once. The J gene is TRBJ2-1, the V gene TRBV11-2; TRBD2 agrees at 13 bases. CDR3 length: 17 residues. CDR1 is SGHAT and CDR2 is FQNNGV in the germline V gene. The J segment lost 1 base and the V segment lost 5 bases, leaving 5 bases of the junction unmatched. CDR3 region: CASSRLAGGWSYNEQFF. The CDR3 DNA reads TGTGCCAGCAGCAGACTAGCGGGAGGTTGGTCCTACAATGAGCAGTTCTTC.

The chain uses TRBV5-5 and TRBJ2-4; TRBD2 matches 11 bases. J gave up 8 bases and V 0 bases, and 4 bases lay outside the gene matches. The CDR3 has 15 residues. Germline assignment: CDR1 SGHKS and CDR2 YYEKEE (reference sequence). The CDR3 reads CASSLVAGGPDIQYF. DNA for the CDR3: TGTGCCAGCAGCTTGGTAGCGGGAGGGCCTGACATTCAGTACTTC.

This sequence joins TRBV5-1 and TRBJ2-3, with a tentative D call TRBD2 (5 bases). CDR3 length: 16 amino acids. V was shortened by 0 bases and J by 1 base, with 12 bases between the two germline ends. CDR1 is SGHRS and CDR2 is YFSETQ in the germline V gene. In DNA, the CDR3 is TGCGCCAGCAGCTTGGCCGCACGGGGAGGCACAGATACGCAGTATTTT. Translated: CASSLAARGGTDTQYF.

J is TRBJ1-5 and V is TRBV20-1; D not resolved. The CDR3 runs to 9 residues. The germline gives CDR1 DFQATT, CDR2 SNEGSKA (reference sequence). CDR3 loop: CGLGQPQHF. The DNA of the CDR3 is TGCGGCCTGGGTCAGCCCCAGCATTTT.

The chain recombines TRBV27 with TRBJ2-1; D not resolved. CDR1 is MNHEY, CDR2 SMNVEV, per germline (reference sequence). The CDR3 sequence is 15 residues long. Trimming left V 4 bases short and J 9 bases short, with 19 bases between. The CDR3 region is CASSSRRRSWGEQFF. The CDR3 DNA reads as TGTGCCAGCAGTTCCCGGCGGCGTTCGTGGGGTGAGCAGTTCTTC.

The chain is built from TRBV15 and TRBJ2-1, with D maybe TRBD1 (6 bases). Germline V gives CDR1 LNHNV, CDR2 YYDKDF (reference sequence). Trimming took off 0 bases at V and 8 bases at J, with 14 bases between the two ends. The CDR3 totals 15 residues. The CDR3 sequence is CATSRDRGRGYEQFF. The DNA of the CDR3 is TGTGCCACCAGCAGAGATCGCGGCAGGGGATATGAGCAGTTCTTC.

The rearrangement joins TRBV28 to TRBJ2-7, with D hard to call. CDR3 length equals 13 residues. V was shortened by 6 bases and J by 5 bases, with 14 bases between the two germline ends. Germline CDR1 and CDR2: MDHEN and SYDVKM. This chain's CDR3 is CASSQQPLDEQYF. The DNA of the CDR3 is TGTGCCAGCAGCCAACAACCCTTGGACGAGCAGTACTTC.

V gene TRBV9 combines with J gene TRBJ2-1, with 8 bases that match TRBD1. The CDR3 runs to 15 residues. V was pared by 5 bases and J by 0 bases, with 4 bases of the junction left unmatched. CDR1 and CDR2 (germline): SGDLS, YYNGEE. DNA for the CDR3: TGTGCCAGCAGTGGAGGGACAGGCTCCTACAATGAGCAGTTCTTC. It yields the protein CASSGGTGSYNEQFF. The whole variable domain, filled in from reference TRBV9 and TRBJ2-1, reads DSGVTQTPKHLITATGQRVTLRCSPRSGDLSVYWYQQSLDQGLQFLIQYYNGEERAKGNILERFSAQQFPDLHSELNLSSLELGDSALYFCASSGGTGSYNEQFFGPGTRLTVL.

CDR3 amino acids: CASSIPGLPGANVLTF. CDR3 DNA: TGTGCCAGTAGTATTCCCGGGCTTCCTGGGGCCAACGTCCTGACTTTC. The chain couples TRBV19 to TRBJ2-6; no firm D call. Trimming cost V 3 bases and J 2 bases, with 11 bases left between them. The CDR3 covers 16 residues. Per germline, CDR1 LNHDA and CDR2 SQIVND (reference sequence).

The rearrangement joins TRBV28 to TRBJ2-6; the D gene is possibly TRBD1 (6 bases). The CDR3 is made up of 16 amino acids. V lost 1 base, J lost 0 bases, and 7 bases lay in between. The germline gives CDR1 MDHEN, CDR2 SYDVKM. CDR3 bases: TGTGCCAGCAGTTTATTAGGGGGCTCTGGGGCCAACGTCCTGACTTTC. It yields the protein CASSLLGGSGANVLTF.

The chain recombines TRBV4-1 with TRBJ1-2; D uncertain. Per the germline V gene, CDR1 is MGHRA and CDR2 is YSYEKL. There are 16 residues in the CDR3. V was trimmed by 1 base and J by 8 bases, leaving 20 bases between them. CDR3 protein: CASSQVDKLRFGGYTF. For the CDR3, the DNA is TGCGCCAGCAGCCAAGTCGATAAGCTAAGGTTCGGCGGCTACACCTTC.

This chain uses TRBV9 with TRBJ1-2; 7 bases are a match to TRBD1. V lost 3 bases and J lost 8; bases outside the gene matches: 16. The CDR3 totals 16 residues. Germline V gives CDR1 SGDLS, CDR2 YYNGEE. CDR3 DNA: TGTGCCAGCAGCGGTACGGGACAGTCTATGGTTACCGGCTACACCTTC. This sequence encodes CASSGTGQSMVTGYTF.

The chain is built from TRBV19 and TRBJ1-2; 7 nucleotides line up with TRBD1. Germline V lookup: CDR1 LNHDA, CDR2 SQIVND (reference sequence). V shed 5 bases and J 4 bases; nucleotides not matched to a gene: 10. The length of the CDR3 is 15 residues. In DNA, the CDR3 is TGTGCCAGTAGTGCAAGACAGGGCCGATTCTATGGCTACACCTTC. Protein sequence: CASSARQGRFYGYTF. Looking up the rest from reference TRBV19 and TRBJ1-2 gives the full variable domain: DGGITQSPKYLFRKEGQNVTLSCEQNLNHDAMYWYRQDPGQGLRLIYYSQIVNDFQKGDIAEGYSVSREKKESFPLTVTSAQKNPTAFYLCASSARQGRFYGYTFGSGTRLTVV.